This is a list of T cell receptor beta chains from one sample in a study of liver allograft versus peripheral blood T cells. TCRdb redid the calling of the reads with MiXCR, one entry per CDR3 protein. The sample includes some 9,000 distinct CDR3 sequences, 25% to 30% of them seen just once. The source of these receptors is a human patient who had a liver transplant. Some of the T cells may derive from the graft donor. Each CDR3 is given with its conserved first and last residue. The order of the fields is CDR3 protein, CDR3 DNA, clone size, CDR3 length, D gene, V gene, J gene. D genes are given only for firm matches. Expanded clones get a size class; other rows say once, few or many, or leave the size out.

cdr3_aa: CASSATLIAKNIQYF
cdr3_nt: TGCGCCAGCAGCGCGACCCTCATAGCCAAAAACATTCAGTACTTC
clone_size: .
cdr3_length: 15
d_call: .
v_call: TRBV5-1
j_call: TRBJ2-4

cdr3_aa: CSVPWSGRVTQYF
cdr3_nt: TGCAGTGTCCCATGGTCAGGGAGGGTGACCCAGTACTTC
clone_size: few
cdr3_length: 13
d_call: TRBD2
v_call: TRBV20-1
j_call: TRBJ2-5

cdr3_aa: CASSVDPRNEQFF
cdr3_nt: TGTGCCAGCAGTGTAGACCCTAGGAATGAGCAGTTCTTC
clone_size: medium-sized
cdr3_length: 13
d_call: .
v_call: TRBV28
j_call: TRBJ2-1

cdr3_aa: CATGQVTSGSFGETQYF
cdr3_nt: TGTGCCACGGGACAGGTGACTAGCGGGAGTTTTGGAGAGACCCAGTACTTC
clone_size: few
cdr3_length: 17
d_call: TRBD2
v_call: TRBV10-3
j_call: TRBJ2-5

cdr3_aa: CASSYSDRFYGYTF
cdr3_nt: TGTGCCAGCAGTTACTCGGACAGATTTTATGGCTACACCTTC
clone_size: medium-sized
cdr3_length: 14
d_call: .
v_call: TRBV6-5
j_call: TRBJ1-2

cdr3_aa: CASSLEGFSGANVLTF
cdr3_nt: TGTGCCAGCAGCTTAGAAGGTTTTTCTGGGGCCAACGTCCTGACTTTC
clone_size: .
cdr3_length: 16
d_call: .
v_call: TRBV11-2
j_call: TRBJ2-6

cdr3_aa: CATSQGSGNTIYF
cdr3_nt: TGTGCCACCAGTCAGGGCTCTGGAAACACCATATATTTT
clone_size: .
cdr3_length: 13
d_call: .
v_call: TRBV24-1
j_call: TRBJ1-3

cdr3_aa: CSARSRDRTGGSTEAFF
cdr3_nt: TGCAGTGCTAGATCGCGGGACAGAACCGGAGGGTCTACCGAAGCTTTCTTT
clone_size: .
cdr3_length: 17
d_call: TRBD1
v_call: TRBV20-1
j_call: TRBJ1-1

cdr3_aa: CSVLGTGEEGNQPQHF
cdr3_nt: TGCAGCGTTCTAGGGACAGGGGAAGAAGGCAATCAGCCCCAGCATTTT
clone_size: .
cdr3_length: 16
d_call: TRBD1
v_call: TRBV29-1
j_call: TRBJ1-5

cdr3_aa: CASSFLANTGELFF
cdr3_nt: TGTGCCAGCAGCTTCCTAGCGAACACCGGGGAGCTGTTTTTT
clone_size: many
cdr3_length: 14
d_call: .
v_call: TRBV7-9
j_call: TRBJ2-2

cdr3_aa: CASSGTREGELFF
cdr3_nt: TGTGCCAGCAGTGGGACCAGGGAGGGGGAGCTGTTTTTT
clone_size: many
cdr3_length: 13
d_call: .
v_call: TRBV7-3
j_call: TRBJ2-2

cdr3_aa: CASSEALQGAGANVLTF
cdr3_nt: TGTGCCAGCAGTGAAGCTCTACAGGGAGCCGGGGCCAACGTCCTGACTTTC
clone_size: few
cdr3_length: 17
d_call: .
v_call: TRBV6-1
j_call: TRBJ2-6

cdr3_aa: CASRLAGGRFNQPQHF
cdr3_nt: TGTGCCAGCAGACTAGCGGGGGGGCGATTCAATCAGCCCCAGCATTTT
clone_size: once
cdr3_length: 16
d_call: .
v_call: TRBV6-6
j_call: TRBJ1-5

cdr3_aa: CASNSLGGSPDTQYF
cdr3_nt: TGTGCCAGCAATTCCCTTGGTGGGAGTCCAGATACGCAGTATTTT
clone_size: .
cdr3_length: 15
d_call: .
v_call: TRBV10-3
j_call: TRBJ2-3

cdr3_aa: CASSQTGGNTEAFF
cdr3_nt: TGTGCCAGCAGCCAGACAGGGGGTAACACTGAAGCTTTCTTT
clone_size: .
cdr3_length: 14
d_call: TRBD1
v_call: TRBV3-1
j_call: TRBJ1-1

cdr3_aa: CASSRNRDGTPLHF
cdr3_nt: TGTGCCAGCAGTCGCAACAGGGACGGTACACCCCTCCACTTT
clone_size: medium-sized
cdr3_length: 14
d_call: .
v_call: TRBV28
j_call: TRBJ1-6

cdr3_aa: CAWSATMGTGRDGYTF
cdr3_nt: TGTGCCTGGAGTGCCACTATGGGGACAGGGAGGGATGGCTACACCTTC
clone_size: few
cdr3_length: 16
d_call: TRBD1
v_call: TRBV30
j_call: TRBJ1-2

cdr3_aa: CATSPGTYGYTF
cdr3_nt: TGTGCCACCAGCCCTGGCACCTATGGCTACACCTTC
clone_size: medium-sized
cdr3_length: 12
d_call: .
v_call: TRBV15
j_call: TRBJ1-2

cdr3_aa: CATSRTSSTDTQYF
cdr3_nt: TGTGCCACCAGCAGAACCTCCTCCACAGATACGCAGTATTTT
clone_size: few
cdr3_length: 14
d_call: .
v_call: TRBV15
j_call: TRBJ2-3

cdr3_aa: CASSPPFATNEKLFF
cdr3_nt: TGTGCCAGCTCACCACCTTTTGCAACTAATGAAAAACTGTTTTTT
clone_size: medium-sized
cdr3_length: 15
d_call: .
v_call: TRBV18
j_call: TRBJ1-4

cdr3_aa: CASSLESGGARNEQYF
cdr3_nt: TGTGCCAGCAGCTTAGAAAGCGGGGGGGCCCGGAACGAGCAGTACTTC
clone_size: many
cdr3_length: 16
d_call: TRBD2
v_call: TRBV7-2
j_call: TRBJ2-7

cdr3_aa: CASSSRQNEKLFF
cdr3_nt: TGTGCCAGCAGTTCCCGACAGAATGAAAAACTGTTTTTT
clone_size: few
cdr3_length: 13
d_call: .
v_call: TRBV12-3/TRBV12-4
j_call: TRBJ1-4

cdr3_aa: CASSPETRRDQPQHF
cdr3_nt: TGTGCCAGCTCACCAGAGACCCGGAGGGATCAGCCCCAGCATTTT
clone_size: .
cdr3_length: 15
d_call: .
v_call: TRBV18
j_call: TRBJ1-5

cdr3_aa: CASSLLQGGETQYF
cdr3_nt: TGTGCCAGCTCACTCCTCCAGGGAGGGGAGACCCAGTACTTC
clone_size: .
cdr3_length: 14
d_call: TRBD2
v_call: TRBV18
j_call: TRBJ2-5

cdr3_aa: CASSQDWGQPYGYTF
cdr3_nt: TGTGCCAGCAGCCAAGATTGGGGACAGCCCTATGGCTACACCTTC
clone_size: few
cdr3_length: 15
d_call: TRBD1
v_call: TRBV3-1
j_call: TRBJ1-2

cdr3_aa: CASSQQGPYEQYF
cdr3_nt: TGCGCCAGCAGTCAACAGGGCCCTTACGAGCAGTACTTC
clone_size: .
cdr3_length: 13
d_call: .
v_call: TRBV23-1
j_call: TRBJ2-7

cdr3_aa: CASSSGAGSGNTIYF
cdr3_nt: TGTGCCAGCAGCTCCGGAGCAGGGTCGGGAAACACCATATATTTT
clone_size: many
cdr3_length: 15
d_call: .
v_call: TRBV5-6
j_call: TRBJ1-3

cdr3_aa: CASSYSTPYSNQPQHF
cdr3_nt: TGTGCCAGCAGTTACTCGACGCCTTATAGCAATCAGCCCCAGCATTTT
clone_size: medium-sized
cdr3_length: 16
d_call: .
v_call: TRBV6-5
j_call: TRBJ1-5

cdr3_aa: CSAPPTGATYEQYF
cdr3_nt: TGCAGTGCCCCCCCGACAGGGGCAACCTACGAGCAGTACTTC
clone_size: .
cdr3_length: 14
d_call: TRBD1
v_call: TRBV20-1
j_call: TRBJ2-7

cdr3_aa: CANSRDLQETQYF
cdr3_nt: TGTGCCAACAGCCGGGACTTGCAAGAGACCCAGTACTTC
clone_size: few
cdr3_length: 13
d_call: .
v_call: TRBV27
j_call: TRBJ2-5

cdr3_aa: CASIRTVGQPQHF
cdr3_nt: TGTGCCAGCATACGGACGGTCGGGCAGCCCCAGCATTTT
clone_size: .
cdr3_length: 13
d_call: .
v_call: TRBV28
j_call: TRBJ1-5

cdr3_aa: CSTRQDPNTEAFF
cdr3_nt: TGCAGCACCAGACAGGACCCGAACACTGAAGCTTTCTTT
clone_size: few
cdr3_length: 13
d_call: .
v_call: TRBV29-1
j_call: TRBJ1-1

cdr3_aa: CATSRDGGEYEQYF
cdr3_nt: TGTGCCACCAGCAGAGATGGGGGAGAATACGAGCAGTACTTC
clone_size: medium-sized
cdr3_length: 14
d_call: .
v_call: TRBV15
j_call: TRBJ2-7

cdr3_aa: CSVEGLMNTEAFF
cdr3_nt: TGCAGCGTTGAGGGATTGATGAACACTGAAGCTTTCTTT
clone_size: medium-sized
cdr3_length: 13
d_call: .
v_call: TRBV29-1
j_call: TRBJ1-1

cdr3_aa: CASKAGGRRNIQYF
cdr3_nt: TGTGCCAGTAAGGCGGGAGGGAGAAGAAACATTCAGTACTTC
clone_size: .
cdr3_length: 14
d_call: TRBD2
v_call: TRBV19
j_call: TRBJ2-4

cdr3_aa: CASRPHRDVMNTEAFF
cdr3_nt: TGTGCCAGCAGACCCCACAGGGATGTCATGAACACTGAAGCTTTCTTT
clone_size: many
cdr3_length: 16
d_call: .
v_call: TRBV28
j_call: TRBJ1-1

cdr3_aa: CATSDSQGAARPQHF
cdr3_nt: TGTGCCACCAGTGACTCACAGGGGGCGGCGAGGCCCCAGCATTTT
clone_size: .
cdr3_length: 15
d_call: TRBD1
v_call: TRBV24-1
j_call: TRBJ1-5

cdr3_aa: CASSLRPNEQFF
cdr3_nt: TGTGCCAGCAGTCTACGACCCAATGAGCAGTTCTTC
clone_size: few
cdr3_length: 12
d_call: .
v_call: TRBV12-3/TRBV12-4
j_call: TRBJ2-1

cdr3_aa: CASSPTHEQFF
cdr3_nt: TGTGCCAGCAGTCCGACCCATGAGCAGTTCTTC
clone_size: medium-sized
cdr3_length: 11
d_call: .
v_call: TRBV28
j_call: TRBJ2-1

cdr3_aa: CASRGGGGYTDTQYF
cdr3_nt: TGTGCCAGTAGGGGGGGTGGTGGATACACAGATACGCAGTATTTT
clone_size: .
cdr3_length: 15
d_call: .
v_call: TRBV19
j_call: TRBJ2-3

cdr3_aa: CASSPTSGRIYEQYF
cdr3_nt: TGTGCCAGTAGTCCAACTAGCGGGAGGATCTACGAGCAGTACTTC
clone_size: .
cdr3_length: 15
d_call: TRBD2
v_call: TRBV19
j_call: TRBJ2-7

cdr3_aa: CASSQDRGHTEAFF
cdr3_nt: TGCGCCAGCAGTCAGGACAGGGGGCACACTGAAGCTTTCTTT
clone_size: .
cdr3_length: 14
d_call: TRBD1
v_call: TRBV5-1
j_call: TRBJ1-1

cdr3_aa: CSAREKGLAYNEQFF
cdr3_nt: TGCAGTGCTAGAGAAAAGGGGCTGGCTTACAATGAGCAGTTCTTC
clone_size: few
cdr3_length: 15
d_call: .
v_call: TRBV20-1
j_call: TRBJ2-1

cdr3_aa: CSARVASATYEQYF
cdr3_nt: TGCAGTGCTAGAGTGGCTAGCGCTACCTACGAGCAGTACTTC
clone_size: medium-sized
cdr3_length: 14
d_call: .
v_call: TRBV20-1
j_call: TRBJ2-7

cdr3_aa: CASSSVMFTEAFF
cdr3_nt: TGTGCCAGCAGCTCCGTTATGTTCACTGAAGCTTTCTTT
clone_size: .
cdr3_length: 13
d_call: .
v_call: TRBV7-9
j_call: TRBJ1-1

cdr3_aa: CSVDAGGNQPQHF
cdr3_nt: TGCAGCGTTGACGCTGGAGGAAACCAGCCCCAGCATTTT
clone_size: medium-sized
cdr3_length: 13
d_call: .
v_call: TRBV29-1
j_call: TRBJ1-5

cdr3_aa: CASSSRTSDEQFF
cdr3_nt: TGTGCCAGCAGTTCCAGGACTAGCGATGAGCAGTTCTTC
clone_size: few
cdr3_length: 13
d_call: TRBD2
v_call: TRBV27
j_call: TRBJ2-1

cdr3_aa: CAISDPDRGAYGYTF
cdr3_nt: TGTGCCATCAGCGACCCGGACAGGGGTGCCTATGGCTACACCTTC
clone_size: medium-sized
cdr3_length: 15
d_call: TRBD1
v_call: TRBV10-3
j_call: TRBJ1-2

cdr3_aa: CASSLALRDESYGYTF
cdr3_nt: TGTGCCAGCAGTTTAGCTCTCCGGGACGAAAGCTATGGCTACACCTTC
clone_size: few
cdr3_length: 16
d_call: .
v_call: TRBV6-2/TRBV6-3
j_call: TRBJ1-2